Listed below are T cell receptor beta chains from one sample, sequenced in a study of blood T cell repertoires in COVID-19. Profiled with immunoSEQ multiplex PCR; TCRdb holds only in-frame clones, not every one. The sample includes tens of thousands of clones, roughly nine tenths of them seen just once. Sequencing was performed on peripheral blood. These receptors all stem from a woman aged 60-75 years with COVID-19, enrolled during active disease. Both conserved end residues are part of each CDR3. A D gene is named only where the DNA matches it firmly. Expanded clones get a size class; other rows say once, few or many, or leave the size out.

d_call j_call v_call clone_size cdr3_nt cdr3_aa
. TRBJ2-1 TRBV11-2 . TGTGCCAGCAGCTTCTCCCCGAGCTCCTACAATGAGCAGTTCTTC CASSFSPSSYNEQFF
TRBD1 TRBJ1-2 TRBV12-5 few TGTGCTAGTGGTTCAATTCCGGGACAGGGGAACGGCTACACCTTC CASGSIPGQGNGYTF
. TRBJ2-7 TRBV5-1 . TGCGCCAGTGCTTGGTCACAGGGATGGAGTTCCGAGCAGTACTTC CASAWSQGWSSEQYF
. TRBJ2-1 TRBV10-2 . TGCGCCAGCAGTGGAAGTGGCGGGGCGATGGTACCCCTCTACAATGAGCAGTTCTTC CASSGSGGAMVPLYNEQFF
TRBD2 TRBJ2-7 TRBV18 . TGTGCCAGCTCACCACCGGGGACTAGCGGGATCTACGAGCAGTACTTC CASSPPGTSGIYEQYF
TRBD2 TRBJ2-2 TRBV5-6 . TGTGCCAGCAGCTTGGGCGGGAGGCCCTCCGGGGAGCTGTTTTTT CASSLGGRPSGELFF
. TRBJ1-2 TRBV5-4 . TGTGCCAGCAGCTTGGACAGGGTTAACTATGGCTACACCTTC CASSLDRVNYGYTF
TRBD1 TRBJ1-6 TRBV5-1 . TGCGCCAGCAACGAGGGACAGAATACGTCACCCCTCCACTTT CASNEGQNTSPLHF
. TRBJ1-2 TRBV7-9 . TGTGCCAGCAGCTTGGGCAGTCGGTTGGATGGCTATGGCTACACCTTC CASSLGSRLDGYGYTF
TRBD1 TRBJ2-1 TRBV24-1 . TGTGCCACCAGTGATTTGGGACAGGGGGCTTATGAGCAGTTCTTC CATSDLGQGAYEQFF
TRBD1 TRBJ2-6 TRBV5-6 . TGTGCCAGCAGCTTGGTGGGGGACAGGGGAAGTGGGGCCAACGTCCTGACTTTC CASSLVGDRGSGANVLTF
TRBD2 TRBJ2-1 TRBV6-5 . TGTGCCAGCAATCTACTAGCGTACTCCTACAATGAGCAGTTCTTC CASNLLAYSYNEQFF
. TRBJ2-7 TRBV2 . TGTGCCAGCAGTGAATGGGGCAGGGGCTCCTACGAGCAGTACTTC CASSEWGRGSYEQYF
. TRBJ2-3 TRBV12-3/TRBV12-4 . TGTGCCAGCAAGCTGGGCGCAGATACGCAGTATTTT CASKLGADTQYF
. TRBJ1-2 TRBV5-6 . TGTGCCAGCAGCTTATACGCTCAGGGTTATGGCTACACCTTC CASSLYAQGYGYTF
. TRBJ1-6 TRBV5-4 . TGTGCCTGCAGGAAGGAGAACTCCTATAATTCACCCCTCCACTTT CACRKENSYNSPLHF
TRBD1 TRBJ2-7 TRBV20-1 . TGCAGTGCTAGTAGGGAGGGGACAGGGAGAGACGAGCAGTACTTC CSASREGTGRDEQYF
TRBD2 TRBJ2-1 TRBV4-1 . TGCGCCAGCAGACCGGGACTAGCGGGAGTTAATGAGCAGTTCTTC CASRPGLAGVNEQFF
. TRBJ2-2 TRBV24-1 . TGTGCCACCTCCCCAGCACAGACAAACACCGGGGAGCTGTTTTTT CATSPAQTNTGELFF
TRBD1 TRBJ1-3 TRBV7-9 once TGTGCCAGCAGCCCAGGACAGGGCGCTGGAAACACCATATATTTT CASSPGQGAGNTIYF
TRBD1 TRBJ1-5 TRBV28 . TGTGCCAGCAGGGGAGGGACAGGGGGCTTCTTTAGCCATCAGCCCCAGCATTTT CASRGGTGGFFSHQPQHF
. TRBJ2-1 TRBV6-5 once TGTGCCAGCAGCCCCCCAGGCGACAATGAGCAGTTCTTC CASSPPGDNEQFF
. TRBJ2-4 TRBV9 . TGTGCCAGCAGCGTAGGGTCAGGGATGCTTAAAAACATTCAGTACTTC CASSVGSGMLKNIQYF
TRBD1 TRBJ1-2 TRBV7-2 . TGTGCCAGCACCTATCTCGGACAGGGGAACTATGGCTACACCTTC CASTYLGQGNYGYTF